Shown below are 8 T cell receptor beta chains from a single sample sequenced in a study of cytomegalovirus exposure and HLA in healthy donors. Both 60 Vbeta primers and 13 Jbeta primers went into the PCR. The table came from immunoSEQ multiplex PCR; TCRdb's copy has only in-frame clones and leaves some out. The sample yields 85,000 to 100,000 clones, roughly 86% seen once. Sequenced input: PBMCs. The receptors shown here come from a man under 40 in good health and CMV-seropositive.

The chain uses TRBV9 and TRBJ1-2; D may be TRBD1 (6 bases). V gave up 4 bases and J gave up 4 bases, with 14 bases separating them. CDR1 SGDLS and CDR2 YYNGEE come from the germline V gene. The CDR3 totals 14 residues. CDR3: CASSLGVGGYGYTF. CDR3 in DNA: TGTGCCAGCAGCCTAGGAGTAGGGGGCTATGGCTACACCTTC.

This clone has just one count. The CDR3 region has the DNA TGTGCCAGCAGCTCCGGACAGGGCGACTATGGCTACACCTTC. Translation: CASSSGQGDYGYTF. This chain connects TRBV5-4 to TRBJ1-2, with 8 bases identical to TRBD1. Germline V lookup: CDR1 SGHNT, CDR2 YYREEE (reference sequence). V dropped 3 bases and J dropped 3; count of bases not matched to a gene: 4. This CDR3 comprises 14 residues.

The chain has TRBV6-1 and TRBJ2-2; TRBD2 matches 7 bases. The CDR3 is 15 amino acids. Losses at the gene ends were 6 bases for V and 3 bases for J; bases not matched to a gene: 7. The germline gives CDR1 MNHNS, CDR2 SASEGT. CDR3 protein: CASSLLAGDTGELFF. DNA for the CDR3: TGTGCCAGCAGCTTATTGGCGGGGGACACCGGGGAGCTGTTTTTT.

The chain recombines TRBV19 with TRBJ2-7; 7 bases align to TRBD1. This CDR3 comprises 15 residues. Germline V lookup: CDR1 LNHDA, CDR2 SQIVND (reference sequence). The trim removed 3 bases at V and 3 bases at J, leaving 8 bases unmatched. The CDR3 reads CASSIRSGGFYEQYF. CDR3 nucleotide sequence: TGTGCCAGTAGTATTCGGTCAGGGGGTTTCTACGAGCAGTACTTC.

This clone showed up just a few times. This chain links TRBV19 with TRBJ2-7, with 10 bases identical to TRBD2. The CDR3 spans 13 residues. Germline CDR1 is LNHDA and CDR2 is SQIVND (reference sequence). The ends lost 4 bases at V and 3 bases at J; junction bases unmatched: 0. The CDR3 loop reads CASSTSGSYEQYF. The CDR3, as DNA: TGTGCCAGTAGTACTAGCGGGAGCTACGAGCAGTACTTC.

The rearrangement joins TRBV27 to TRBJ1-1; the match to TRBD1 covers 9 bases. Trimming cost V 4 bases and J 4 bases; bases outside gene matches: 4. This CDR3 is 14 amino acids long. Germline V gene sequence: CDR1 MNHEY, CDR2 SMNVEV (reference sequence). DNA of the CDR3: TGTGCCAGCAGTTGGGGACAGGGATCCACTGAAGCTTTCTTT. Translating it yields CASSWGQGSTEAFF.

The chain employs TRBV5-1 and TRBJ2-5, with 9 bases that match TRBD1. Germline V gene data show CDR1 as SGHRS and CDR2 as YFSETQ. The CDR3 length is 15 residues. Trimming at V came to 3 bases and at J to 5 bases, leaving 8 bases not matched to a gene. CDR3: CASSWSQGAGETQYF. CDR3 DNA: TGCGCCAGCAGCTGGTCACAGGGGGCGGGGGAGACCCAGTACTTC.

The rearrangement links TRBV5-6 to TRBJ2-7, with 9 positions matching TRBD1. Germline V gives CDR1 SGHDT, CDR2 YYEEEE. This CDR3 region has 15 residues. The V gene end was trimmed by 2 bases and the J gene end by 7 bases; junction bases not matched to a gene: 10. The CDR3: CASSFTGGALQEQYF. The CDR3 nucleotides read TGTGCCAGCAGCTTTACAGGGGGCGCCTTGCAGGAGCAGTACTTC.